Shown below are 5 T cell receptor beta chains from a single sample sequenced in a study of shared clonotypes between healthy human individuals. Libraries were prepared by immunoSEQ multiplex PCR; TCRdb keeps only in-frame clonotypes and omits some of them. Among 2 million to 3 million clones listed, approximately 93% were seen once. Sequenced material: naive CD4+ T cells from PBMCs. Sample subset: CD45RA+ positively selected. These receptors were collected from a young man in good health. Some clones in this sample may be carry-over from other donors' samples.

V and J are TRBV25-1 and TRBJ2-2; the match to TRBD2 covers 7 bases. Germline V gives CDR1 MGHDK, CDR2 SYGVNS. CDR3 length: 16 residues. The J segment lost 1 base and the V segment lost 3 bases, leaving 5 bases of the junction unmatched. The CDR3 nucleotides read TGTGCCAGCAGTGACCGGCGGGGGAAGAACACCGGGGAGCTGTTTTTT. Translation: CASSDRRGKNTGELFF.

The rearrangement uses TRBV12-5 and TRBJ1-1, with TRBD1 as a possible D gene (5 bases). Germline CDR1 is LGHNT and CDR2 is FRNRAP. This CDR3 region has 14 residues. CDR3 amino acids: CAAVGSGNHTEAFF. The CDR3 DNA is TGTGCAGCAGTCGGGTCAGGGAACCACACTGAAGCTTTCTTT.

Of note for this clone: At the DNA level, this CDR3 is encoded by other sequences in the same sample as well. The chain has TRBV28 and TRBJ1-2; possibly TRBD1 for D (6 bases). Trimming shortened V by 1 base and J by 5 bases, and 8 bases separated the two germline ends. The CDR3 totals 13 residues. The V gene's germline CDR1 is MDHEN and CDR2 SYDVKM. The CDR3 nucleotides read TGTGCCAGCAGTTTATCAGGGGTATATGGCTACACCTTC. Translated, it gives CASSLSGVYGYTF.

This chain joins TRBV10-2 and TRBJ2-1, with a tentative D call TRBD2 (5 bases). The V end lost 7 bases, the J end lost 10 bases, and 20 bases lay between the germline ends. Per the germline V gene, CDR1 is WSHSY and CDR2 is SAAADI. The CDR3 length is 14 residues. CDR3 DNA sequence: TGCGCCAGCACGGTACTCCATCCTGGAGGCGAGCAGTTCTTC. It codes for CASTVLHPGGEQFF.

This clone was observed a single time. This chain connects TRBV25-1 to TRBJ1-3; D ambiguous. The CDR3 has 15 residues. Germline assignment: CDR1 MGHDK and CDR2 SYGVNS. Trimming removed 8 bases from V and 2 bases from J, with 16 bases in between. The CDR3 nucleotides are TGTGCCAGCGTAGGGAGAGGGTCACCTGGAAACACCATATATTTT. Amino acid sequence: CASVGRGSPGNTIYF.